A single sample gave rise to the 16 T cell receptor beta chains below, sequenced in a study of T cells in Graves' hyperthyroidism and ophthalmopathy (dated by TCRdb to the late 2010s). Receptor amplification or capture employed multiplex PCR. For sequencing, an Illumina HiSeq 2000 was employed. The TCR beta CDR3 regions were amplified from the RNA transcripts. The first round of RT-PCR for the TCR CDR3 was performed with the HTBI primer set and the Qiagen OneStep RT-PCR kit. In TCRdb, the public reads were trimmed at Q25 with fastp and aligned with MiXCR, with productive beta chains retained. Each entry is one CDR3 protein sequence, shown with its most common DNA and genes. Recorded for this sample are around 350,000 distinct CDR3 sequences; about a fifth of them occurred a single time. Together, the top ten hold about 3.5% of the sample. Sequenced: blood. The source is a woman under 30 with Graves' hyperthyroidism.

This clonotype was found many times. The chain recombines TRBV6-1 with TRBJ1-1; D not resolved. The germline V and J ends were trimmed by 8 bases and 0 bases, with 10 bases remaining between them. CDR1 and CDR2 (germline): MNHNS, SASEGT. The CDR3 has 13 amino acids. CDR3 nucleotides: TGTGCCAGCGGGAGGGCAATGAACACTGAAGCTTTCTTT. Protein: CASGRAMNTEAFF.

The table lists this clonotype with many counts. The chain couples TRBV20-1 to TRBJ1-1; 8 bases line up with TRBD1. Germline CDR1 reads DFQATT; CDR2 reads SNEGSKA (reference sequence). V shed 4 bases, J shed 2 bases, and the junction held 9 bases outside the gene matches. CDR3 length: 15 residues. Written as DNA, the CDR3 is TGCAGTGCTACCCGACAGGGGAGGCCTAACACTGAAGCTTTCTTT. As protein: CSATRQGRPNTEAFF.

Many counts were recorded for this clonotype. The CDR3 DNA sequence: TGTGCCAGCAGGGGTTTGGGGGGCGGAGAGACCCAGTACTTC. Its translation: CASRGLGGGETQYF. The rearrangement links TRBV6-5 to TRBJ2-5, with D perhaps TRBD1 or TRBD2 (6 bases each). Germline loops: CDR1 MNHEY, CDR2 SVGAGI. The ends were cut back, 6 bases at V and 4 bases at J, with 15 bases in the middle. The CDR3 has 14 amino acids.

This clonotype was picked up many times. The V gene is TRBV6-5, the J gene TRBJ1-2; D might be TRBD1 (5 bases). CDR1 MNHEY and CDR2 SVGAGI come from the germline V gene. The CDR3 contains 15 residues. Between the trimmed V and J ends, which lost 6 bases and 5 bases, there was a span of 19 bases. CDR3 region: CASRRTVGDSYGYTF. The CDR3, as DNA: TGTGCCAGCAGACGTACGGTGGGGGATTCTTATGGCTACACCTTC.

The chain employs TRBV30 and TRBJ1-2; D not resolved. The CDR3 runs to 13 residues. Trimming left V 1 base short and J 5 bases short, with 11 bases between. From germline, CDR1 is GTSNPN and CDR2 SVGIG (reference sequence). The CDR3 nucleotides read TGTGCCTGGAGTGGTCGACCCTTTTATGGCTACACCTTC. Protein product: CAWSGRPFYGYTF.

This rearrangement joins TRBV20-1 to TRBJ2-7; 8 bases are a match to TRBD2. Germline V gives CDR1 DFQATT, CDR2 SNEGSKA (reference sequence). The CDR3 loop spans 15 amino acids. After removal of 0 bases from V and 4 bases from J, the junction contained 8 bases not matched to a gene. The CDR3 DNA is TGCAGTGCTAGAGATCGTTCGGGAGGGCCTTACGAGCAGTACTTC. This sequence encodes CSARDRSGGPYEQYF.

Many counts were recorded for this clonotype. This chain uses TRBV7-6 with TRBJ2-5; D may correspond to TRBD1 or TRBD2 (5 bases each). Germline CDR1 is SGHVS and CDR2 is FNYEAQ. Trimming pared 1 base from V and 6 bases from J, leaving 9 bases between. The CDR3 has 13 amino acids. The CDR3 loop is CASSLDQGQTQYF. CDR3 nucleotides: TGTGCCAGCAGCTTAGATCAGGGACAGACCCAGTACTTC.

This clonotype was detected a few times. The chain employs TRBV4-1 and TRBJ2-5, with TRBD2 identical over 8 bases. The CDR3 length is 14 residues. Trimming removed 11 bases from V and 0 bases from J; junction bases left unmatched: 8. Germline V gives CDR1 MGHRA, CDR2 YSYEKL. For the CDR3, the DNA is TGCGCCGAATTAGCGGGGCAAGACCAAGAGACCCAGTACTTC. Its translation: CAELAGQDQETQYF.

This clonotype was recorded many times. CDR3 nucleotides: TGTGCCAGCAGTGACTCAGGGAACACCGGGGAGCTGTTTTTT. Its translation: CASSDSGNTGELFF. This chain uses TRBV6-4 with TRBJ2-2, with unresolved D. CDR3 length: 14 residues. Germline V gene sequence: CDR1 MRHNA, CDR2 SNTAGT. V lost 0 bases, J lost 1 base, and 3 bases lay in between.

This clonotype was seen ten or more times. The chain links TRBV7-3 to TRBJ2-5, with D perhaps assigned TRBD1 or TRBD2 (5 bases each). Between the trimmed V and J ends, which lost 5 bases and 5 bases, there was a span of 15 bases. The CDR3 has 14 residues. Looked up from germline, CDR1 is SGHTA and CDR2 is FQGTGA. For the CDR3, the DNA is TGTGCCAGCAGCCCCCTGGGGGACCGGGAGACCCAGTACTTC. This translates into CASSPLGDRETQYF.

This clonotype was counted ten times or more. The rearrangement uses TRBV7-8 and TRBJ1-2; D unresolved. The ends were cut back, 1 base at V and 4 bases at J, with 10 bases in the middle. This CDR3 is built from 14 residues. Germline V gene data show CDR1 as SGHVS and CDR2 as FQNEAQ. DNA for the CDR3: TGTGCCAGCAGCTTAGACTCTGGGCTCTATGGCTACACCTTC. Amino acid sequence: CASSLDSGLYGYTF.

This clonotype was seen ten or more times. This CDR3 is CASNPMAAGGREDTEAFF. The CDR3 nucleotides read TGTGCCAGCAACCCAATGGCGGCAGGGGGCCGAGAGGACACTGAAGCTTTCTTT. The chain combines TRBV12-3 or TRBV12-4 with TRBJ1-1, with 8 bases aligning to TRBD1. The CDR3 totals 18 residues. J was trimmed by 3 bases and V by 7 bases; bases with no gene match: 19.

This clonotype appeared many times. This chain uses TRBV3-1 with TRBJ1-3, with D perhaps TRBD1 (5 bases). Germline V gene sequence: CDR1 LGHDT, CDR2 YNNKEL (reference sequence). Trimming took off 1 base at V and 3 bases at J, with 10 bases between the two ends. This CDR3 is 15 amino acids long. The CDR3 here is CASSQGSGSGNTIYF. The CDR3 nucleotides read TGTGCCAGCAGCCAAGGGTCAGGGAGTGGAAACACCATATATTTT.

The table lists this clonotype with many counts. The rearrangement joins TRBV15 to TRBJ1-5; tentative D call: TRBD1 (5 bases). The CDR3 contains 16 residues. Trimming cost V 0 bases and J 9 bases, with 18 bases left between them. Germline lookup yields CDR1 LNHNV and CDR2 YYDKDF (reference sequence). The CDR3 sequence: CATSRDRSDTGSPQHF. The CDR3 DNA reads TGTGCCACCAGCAGAGATCGATCGGACACCGGTTCGCCCCAGCATTTT.

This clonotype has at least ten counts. The CDR3 region is CASSYRREGTEAFF. In DNA, the CDR3 is TGTGCCAGCAGTTACCGGCGGGAGGGCACTGAAGCTTTCTTT. The chain is built from TRBV6-2 or TRBV6-3 and TRBJ1-1; D unresolved. This CDR3 spans 14 amino acids. V shed 2 bases and J shed 4 bases, with 11 bases lying between them. Germline loops: CDR1 MNHEY, CDR2 SVGEGT.

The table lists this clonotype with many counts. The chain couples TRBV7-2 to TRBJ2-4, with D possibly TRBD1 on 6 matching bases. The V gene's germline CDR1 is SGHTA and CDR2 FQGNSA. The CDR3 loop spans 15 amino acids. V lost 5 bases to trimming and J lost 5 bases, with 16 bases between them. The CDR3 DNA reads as TGTGCCAGCAGCCCCGGACAGCCTCTTCAAAACATTCAGTACTTC. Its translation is CASSPGQPLQNIQYF.